This T cell receptor beta chain was found in a study of radiation and T cells in renal cell carcinoma (dated by TCRdb to the early 2020s). Background for the entire study: In total, some 50 samples underwent TCR beta sequencing: 25 or so tumors plus 27 peripheral blood samples. The final blood draw was performed at 4 weeks after radiation, at the same time as nephrectomy. Across all 50 or so samples, several million unique CDR3 nucleotide sequences, encoding roughly 3 million unique CDR3 amino acid sequences, were identified.

The V end gives up 6 bases and the J end 4 bases, leaving 11 bases in the junction not matched to a gene. CDR1 and CDR2, looked up from the germline V gene (reference sequence), are MNHEY and SMNVEV. Inclusive of the bounding cysteine and phenylalanine, the CDR3 is 15 residues long. Only the CDR3 DNA stays, 45 bases, in frame from base 1. In light of the paper, this sample's time point label describes: blood 4 weeks post-SBRT, at nephrectomy. The label giving this sample's treatment or condition can be read as: 15 Gy SBRT to primary tumor, nephrectomy 4 weeks later. The samples were obtained from a clinical trial, where primary renal cell carcinomas were treated with 15 Gy stereotactic body radiation therapy and then removed by nephrectomy 4 weeks afterward. To track tumor-enriched clonotypes, serial peripheral blood was sampled from radiation-treated patients at baseline and at 2 weeks and 4 weeks after SBRT. Every patient's renal cell carcinoma showed clear cell pathology. Genomic DNA for TCR sequencing was prepared using the QIAamp DNA Blood Mini Kit (Qiagen). Only samples passing all quality control checks were included in the analyses.

Remarks on this clone: Its antigen remains unidentified. No base quality values were provided; no much bigger clone lies one nucleotide off.

TCR beta libraries were generated from genomic DNA with the immunoSEQ kit, following the manufacturer's recommendations. To prepare libraries, a first multiplex PCR with proprietary primers was run, followed by a second PCR that added unique barcodes, and a bead cleanup was done after each round. Each sample batch included a kit-provided positive control reaction and a negative control reaction. The final libraries underwent checking on an Agilent 4200 TapeStation D1000 ScreenTape, volumetric pooling, and quantification by qPCR. An Illumina NextSeq500 fitted with a MidOutput 150-cycle cartridge performed the sequencing, running 156 Read1 cycles and 15 Index1 cycles with the kit's custom primers. The pooled library was loaded at about 0.98 pM, with a 20% PhiX control spiked in. The paper's processing steps were these. Vendor-processed data were analyzed in R, with a clonotype defined as all T cells sharing the same CDR3 nucleotide sequence. In the clone abundance analyses, frequencies were normalized to the 10,000 most abundant clones in each sample. Public T cell clones, which averaged fewer than five per sample, were removed prior to analysis. Tumor-enriched clonotypes and baseline blood-enriched clonotypes were defined as those with an abundance difference of at least 32-fold between compartments. A beta-binomial differential abundance model was applied to find clonotypes that expanded or contracted between blood time points. Tumor-blood repertoire similarity was measured with the Baroni-Urbani and Buser coefficient, and group comparisons used two-tailed Wilcoxon tests in R. Entries here come from immuneACCESS through TCRdb and include only in-frame sequences with V and J called. Some clones fail to appear in such tables; in the studies checked, an unresolved V gene covers under half of the shortfall, and the cause of the remainder is unknown. V and J calls plus clone size are reproduced from that table; the DNA served to infer D and trimming. The sample includes under 100,000 clones, with around 80% observed a single time. Together, the top ten hold around 7.9% of the sample.

Study-wide conclusions, independent of this receptor: An increase in top tumor clonotypes in blood was observed from baseline to 2 weeks post-radiation, followed by contraction by 4 weeks, which was taken to suggest transient expansion of tumor-resident clones. The single-armed trial design could not address effects of radiation dose or scheduling on the TCR repertoire. Because pretreatment tumor biopsies were not available, the baseline intratumoral presence of clonotypes could not be determined. Tracking of blood repertoire dynamics stopped at about 4 weeks after treatment, with no follow-up past that point.

The material was blood, obtained from a patient whose treatment included radiotherapy and nephrectomy. This TCR was recovered from a man between 60 and 75 years old with renal cell carcinoma. Here the chain combines TRBV27 and TRBJ1-2; 7 bases in between match TRBD1. This receptor has the CDR3 CASRFLDRDGYGYTF. In nucleotide form, the sequence is TGTGCCAGCAGATTCTTAGACAGGGATGGCTATGGCTACACCTTC.